Listed below are T cell receptor beta chains from one sample, sequenced in a study of molecular identifiers for immune sequencing clone quantification. TCRdb passed the PCR reads through MiXCR, listing each CDR3 protein once. The table records a few hundred thousand distinct CDR3 sequences, about 23% of them present only once. What was sequenced was naive CD8+ T cells from blood, with Jurkat cell RNA spiked in. These TCRs come from a human donor in good health. Some libraries in this study had Jurkat cell RNA spiked in. CDR3s include the opening cysteine and the closing phenylalanine or tryptophan. D genes are given only for firm matches. Clone size is not always given. Where it is, it says once, few, many or a class for expanded clones.

d_gene	v_gene	j_gene	abundance	CDR3nt	CDR3aa
-	TRBV27	TRBJ1-2	-	TGTGCCAGCAGTCTTTTGTCGGACTATGGCTACACCTTC	CASSLLSDYGYTF
-	TRBV5-6	TRBJ2-7	few	TGTGCCAGCAGCTGCGGGACGGCCTACGAGCAGTACTTC	CASSCGTAYEQYF
-	TRBV27	TRBJ1-5	-	TGTGCCAGCAGTGCCCAGGGAGTCTATAGCAATCAGCCCCAGCATTTT	CASSAQGVYSNQPQHF
TRBD2	TRBV7-6	TRBJ2-2	-	TGTGCCAGCAGCCCCGGACTAGCGGGAGCCGGGGAGCTGTTTTTT	CASSPGLAGAGELFF
-	TRBV15	TRBJ1-3	many	TGTGCCACCAGCGGCGCTGGAAACACCATATATTTT	CATSGAGNTIYF
-	TRBV6-6	TRBJ2-4	few	TGTGCCAGCAGTTACGGGGGTCCCAAAAACATTCAGTACTTC	CASSYGGPKNIQYF
-	TRBV30	TRBJ2-3	-	TGTGCCTGGAGGGTAGGTTTCGGAGATACGCAGTATTTT	CAWRVGFGDTQYF
TRBD1	TRBV7-6	TRBJ2-2	few	TGTGCCAGCAGCTTAGATAGGGGACAGGGGCCCTCTAAAGGCCCCGGGGAGCTGTTTTTT	CASSLDRGQGPSKGPGELFF
-	TRBV9	TRBJ2-7	many	TGTGCCAGCAGCGCCGGGGGAACTACTGCCTACGAGCAGTACTTC	CASSAGGTTAYEQYF
-	TRBV24-1	TRBJ2-2	-	TGTGCCACCGAGGACATTATAACACCGGGGGAGCTGTTTTTT	CATEDIITPGELFF
TRBD2	TRBV4-1	TRBJ2-1	-	TGCGCCAGCAGCCTGCAATTAGCGGGGAGCAACAATGAGCAGTTCTTC	CASSLQLAGSNNEQFF
TRBD2	TRBV20-1	TRBJ2-7	many	TGCAGTGCTAGAGAGGGGACTAGCACGTACCCCTACGAGCAGTACTTC	CSAREGTSTYPYEQYF
-	TRBV20-1	TRBJ1-1	-	TGCAGTGCTAGAGATTTGGAACTCGGATGGAACACTGAAGCTTTCTTT	CSARDLELGWNTEAFF
-	TRBV9	TRBJ2-3	-	TGTGCCAGCAGCACCGGAGGGGACCCCCCAGATACGCAGTATTTT	CASSTGGDPPDTQYF
-	TRBV10-3	TRBJ2-1	-	TGTGCCATCAGTGAATTGACGGGGGGCCGCTCCTACAATGAGCAGTTCTTC	CAISELTGGRSYNEQFF
-	TRBV2	TRBJ1-2	many	TGTGCCAGCAGTGAAATTACGGTCTACGACTATGGCTACACCTTC	CASSEITVYDYGYTF
-	TRBV7-9	TRBJ1-1	many	TGTGCCAGCAAATCGGGGACACTTGAAGCTTTCTTT	CASKSGTLEAFF
-	TRBV7-2	TRBJ2-5	many	TGTGCCAGCAGCTTATGGCGCTCTCAAGAGACCCAGTACTTC	CASSLWRSQETQYF
TRBD2	TRBV7-2	TRBJ2-3	-	TGTGCCAGCACCCCAAAAGCGGGAGGGGTGGCAGATACGCAGTATTTT	CASTPKAGGVADTQYF
-	TRBV28	TRBJ2-7	-	TGTGCCAGCAGTTTAGTCGCAAAGCCATACTACGAGCAGTACTTC	CASSLVAKPYYEQYF
-	TRBV6-5	TRBJ1-6	many	TGTGCCAGCAGTTACGCTGGAAATTCACCCCTCCACTTT	CASSYAGNSPLHF
TRBD2	TRBV7-9	TRBJ2-3	-	TGTGCCAGCAGCTTAGTAGTAGCGGGGGCCTCAGATACGCAGTATTTT	CASSLVVAGASDTQYF
TRBD1	TRBV13	TRBJ2-7	few	TGTGCCAGCAGCTTCGGGACAGCGAACTACGAGCAGTACTTC	CASSFGTANYEQYF